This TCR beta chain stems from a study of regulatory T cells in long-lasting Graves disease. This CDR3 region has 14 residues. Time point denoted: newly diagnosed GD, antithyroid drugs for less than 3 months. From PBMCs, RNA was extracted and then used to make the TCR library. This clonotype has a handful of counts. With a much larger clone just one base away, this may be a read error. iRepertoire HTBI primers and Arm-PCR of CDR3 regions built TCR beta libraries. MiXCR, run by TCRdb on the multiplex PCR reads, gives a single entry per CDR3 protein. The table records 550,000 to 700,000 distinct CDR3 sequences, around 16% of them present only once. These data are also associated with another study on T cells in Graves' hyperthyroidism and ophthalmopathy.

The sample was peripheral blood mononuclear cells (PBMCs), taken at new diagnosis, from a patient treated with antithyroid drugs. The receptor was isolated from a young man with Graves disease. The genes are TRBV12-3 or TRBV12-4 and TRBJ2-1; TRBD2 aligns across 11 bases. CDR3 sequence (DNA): TGTGCCAGCAGCATAGCGGGAGGGTGGGAGACCCAGTGCTTC. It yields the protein CASSIAGGWETQCF.